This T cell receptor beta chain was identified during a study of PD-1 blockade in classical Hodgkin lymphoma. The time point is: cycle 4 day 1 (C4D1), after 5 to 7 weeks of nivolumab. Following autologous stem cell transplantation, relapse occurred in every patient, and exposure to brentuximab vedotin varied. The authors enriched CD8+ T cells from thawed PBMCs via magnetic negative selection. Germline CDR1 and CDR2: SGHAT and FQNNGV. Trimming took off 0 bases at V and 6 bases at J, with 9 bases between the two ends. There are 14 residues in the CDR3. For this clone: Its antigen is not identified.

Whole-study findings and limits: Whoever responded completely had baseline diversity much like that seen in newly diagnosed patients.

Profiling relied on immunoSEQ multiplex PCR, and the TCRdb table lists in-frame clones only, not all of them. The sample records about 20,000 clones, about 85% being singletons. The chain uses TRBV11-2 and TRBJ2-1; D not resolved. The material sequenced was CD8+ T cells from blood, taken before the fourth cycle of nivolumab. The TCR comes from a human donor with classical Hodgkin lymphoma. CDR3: CASSLDPTGNEQFF. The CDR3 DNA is TGTGCCAGCAGCTTAGATCCTACGGGCAATGAGCAGTTCTTC.